The clone carrying this T cell receptor (beta chain) was detected many times. As yet, its antigen is unknown. The sample belongs to a study of CD8 T cells in ankylosing spondylitis. Study-wide findings and caveats: Seemingly distinctive of ankylosing spondylitis blood was a TCR beta motif formed by eight highly homologous variants. Reportedly, disease-linked clones are significantly enriched in ankylosing spondylitis patients' matched synovial fluid.

With molecular barcodes, quantitative 5'-RACE was used to make the TCR beta libraries. TCRdb analysed the 5' RACE reads with MiXCR anew, one entry per CDR3 protein. The table lists approximately 520,000 distinct CDR3 sequences, roughly 5% of them singletons. The germline V gene has CDR1 SGHTA and CDR2 FQGNSA. Trimming shortened V by 5 bases and J by 3 bases, and 8 bases separated the two germline ends. The CDR3 consists of 13 residues. Sequenced input: blood, either unsorted or a sorted T cell fraction (not recorded which). The receptor's source is a male donor with ankylosing spondylitis. The chain is built from TRBV7-2 and TRBJ1-3, with D unresolved. The CDR3 DNA follows: TGTGCCAGCAGCCCGGCCCTTGGAAACACCATATATTTT. Protein sequence: CASSPALGNTIYF. Using reference TRBV7-2 and TRBJ1-3 for the parts outside the CDR3, the full variable domain is GAGVSQSPSNKVTEKGKDVELRCDPISGHTALYWYRQSLGQGLEFLIYFQGNSAPDKSGLPSDRFSAERTGGSVSTLTIQRTQQEDSAVYLCASSPALGNTIYFGEGSWLTVV.